This passage covers 16 T cell receptor beta chains from one sample sequenced in a study of blood T cell repertoires in COVID-19. Assay used: immunoSEQ multiplex PCR; TCRdb lists only in-frame clones, some missing. The sample records fewer than 350,000 clones, about 86% being singletons. The specimen was PBMCs or T cells enriched from blood (not recorded which). Receptors originate from a woman aged 35 to 49 with acute COVID-19.

The V and J genes are TRBV19 and TRBJ1-5, with TRBD1 matching over 11 bases. V was pared by 7 bases and J by 4 bases, with 9 bases of the junction left unmatched. The CDR3 sequence is 16 residues long. Looked up from germline, CDR1 is LNHDA and CDR2 is SQIVND (reference sequence). CDR3 residues: CASTLGQGAPNQPQHF. The CDR3 DNA follows: TGTGCCAGTACCCTCGGACAGGGGGCACCGAATCAGCCCCAGCATTTT.

The chain recombines TRBV7-2 with TRBJ1-5; D gene unclear. The CDR3 totals 16 residues. Germline values: CDR1 SGHTA, CDR2 FQGNSA. Trimming cost V 1 base and J 6 bases, with 16 bases left between them. CDR3 region: CASSLVTGGLGQPQHF. CDR3 DNA: TGTGCCAGCAGCTTAGTTACGGGAGGCTTAGGTCAGCCCCAGCATTTT. The full variable domain, completed using reference TRBV7-2 and TRBJ1-5, is GAGVSQSPSNKVTEKGKDVELRCDPISGHTALYWYRQSLGQGLEFLIYFQGNSAPDKSGLPSDRFSAERTGGSVSTLTIQRTQQEDSAVYLCASSLVTGGLGQPQHFGDGTRLSIL.

The chain links TRBV4-3 to TRBJ1-2, with TRBD1 matching 7 bases. Germline lookup yields CDR1 LGHNA and CDR2 YSLEER. This CDR3 is built from 15 residues. V shed 1 base, J shed 7 bases, and the junction held 9 bases outside the gene matches. DNA for the CDR3: TGCGCCAGCAGCCAAGGGGGAAACAGGGGAGGTGGCTACACCTTC. Residues: CASSQGGNRGGGYTF.

This chain links TRBV27 with TRBJ2-5; 8 positions match TRBD2. Germline V gene sequence: CDR1 MNHEY, CDR2 SMNVEV (reference sequence). The CDR3 extends over 13 amino acids. The junction had 5 bases not matched to a gene; V was cut back by 8 bases and J by 3 bases. The CDR3 region is CASGGGREETQYF. As DNA, the CDR3 is TGTGCCAGCGGCGGGGGGAGGGAAGAGACCCAGTACTTC.

This chain uses TRBV7-6 with TRBJ1-2, with a weak D call TRBD1 (6 bases). This CDR3 spans 17 amino acids. Trimming took off 1 base at V and 0 bases at J, with 15 bases between the two ends. CDR1 is SGHVS and CDR2 is FNYEAQ in the germline V gene. The CDR3 DNA is TGTGCCAGCAGCTTAGGATCAGGGGTGAACGCTAACTATGGCTACACCTTC. Protein: CASSLGSGVNANYGYTF.

The gene calls are TRBV11-2 and TRBJ1-1; no definite D call. CDR1 and CDR2 (germline): SGHAT, FQNNGV. Trimming pared 0 bases from V and 4 bases from J, leaving 15 bases between. This CDR3 comprises 16 residues. The CDR3 nucleotides are TGTGCCAGCAGCTTAGAGGACGGAGGACCGCGCACTGAAGCTTTCTTT. Translated: CASSLEDGGPRTEAFF. The variable domain in full, with the rest retrieved from reference TRBV11-2 and TRBJ1-1, is EAGVAQSPRYKIIEKRQSVAFWCNPISGHATLYWYQQILGQGPKLLIQFQNNGVVDDSQLPKDRFSAERLKGVDSTLKIQPAKLEDSAVYLCASSLEDGGPRTEAFFGQGTRLTVV.

The J gene is TRBJ2-7, the V gene TRBV6-1, with D unclear. The CDR3 is 12 residues long. From germline, CDR1 is MNHNS and CDR2 SASEGT. V dropped 2 bases and J dropped 7 bases, with 9 bases sitting between them. Here the CDR3 DNA reads TGTGCCAGCAGTGAATTGGCGCGGGAGCAGTACTTC. Protein product: CASSELAREQYF.

The rearrangement joins TRBV7-3 to TRBJ2-2; D is unclear. Between the trimmed V and J ends, which lost 6 bases and 3 bases, there was a span of 8 bases. CDR3 size: 13 residues. The germline V gene encodes CDR1 SGHTA and CDR2 FQGTGA. The CDR3 nucleotides read TGTGCCAGCAGAAAAAGCGACACCGGGGAGCTGTTTTTT. This encodes CASRKSDTGELFF.

The chain joins TRBV7-9 to TRBJ1-6; the match to TRBD1 covers 7 bases. The CDR3 runs 15 residues. CDR1 is SEHNR and CDR2 is FQNEAQ in the germline V gene (reference sequence). The trim removed 3 bases at V and 6 bases at J, leaving 5 bases unmatched. This CDR3 is CASSFPGQFNSPLHF. Written as DNA, the CDR3 is TGTGCCAGCAGCTTCCCGGGACAGTTTAATTCACCCCTCCACTTT. The full variable domain, in which reference TRBV7-9 and TRBJ1-6 provide the parts outside the CDR3, is DTGVSQNPRHKITKRGQNVTFRCDPISEHNRLYWYRQTLGQGPEFLTYFQNEAQLEKSRLLSDRFSAERPKGSFSTLEIQRTEQGDSAMYLCASSFPGQFNSPLHFGNGTRLTVT.

V is TRBV7-2 and J is TRBJ1-1; perhaps TRBD1 as D (6 bases). The length of the CDR3 is 14 residues. Between the trimmed V and J ends, which lost 8 bases and 1 base, there was a span of 14 bases. Germline V gene sequence: CDR1 SGHTA, CDR2 FQGNSA. As DNA, the CDR3 is TGTGCCAGCGCGGTCACAGGGCCGAACACTGAAGCTTTCTTT. Its protein is CASAVTGPNTEAFF. The full variable domain, with the rest looked up from reference TRBV7-2 and TRBJ1-1, is GAGVSQSPSNKVTEKGKDVELRCDPISGHTALYWYRQSLGQGLEFLIYFQGNSAPDKSGLPSDRFSAERTGGSVSTLTIQRTQQEDSAVYLCASAVTGPNTEAFFGQGTRLTVV.

The chain recombines TRBV27 with TRBJ1-2, with D unresolved. The germline CDR1 and CDR2 sequences are MNHEY and SMNVEV (reference sequence). Trimming cost V 0 bases and J 3 bases, with 11 bases left between them. This CDR3 is 15 amino acids long. CDR3 nucleotide sequence: TGTGCCAGCAGTTTATCGCCCCACGGGGACTATGGCTACACCTTC. Translating it yields CASSLSPHGDYGYTF.

The V gene is TRBV27, the J gene TRBJ2-7; D is possibly TRBD1 (6 bases). Between the trimmed V and J ends, which lost 7 bases and 1 base, there was a span of 11 bases. This CDR3 spans 13 amino acids. Germline CDR1 reads MNHEY; CDR2 reads SMNVEV (reference sequence). The CDR3 protein is CASMRTGSYEQYF. Here the CDR3 DNA reads TGTGCCAGCATGAGAACAGGGTCCTACGAGCAGTACTTC.

The CDR3, as DNA: TGCGCCAGCAGCTTGGTAGGGGATAATTCACCCCTCCACTTT. It codes for CASSLVGDNSPLHF. The V call is TRBV5-1, the J call TRBJ1-6; the D gene is possibly TRBD1 (5 bases). Germline V gives CDR1 SGHRS, CDR2 YFSETQ. This CDR3 is 14 amino acids long. Deletions cut 0 bases from V and 5 bases from J, with 6 bases between.

V usage is TRBV4-2 and J usage is TRBJ1-2; 9 nucleotides line up with TRBD1. Trimming cost V 0 bases and J 7 bases; bases outside gene matches: 6. Germline values: CDR1 LGHNA, CDR2 YNFKEQ. The CDR3 sequence is 15 residues long. The CDR3 bases are TGTGCCAGCAGCCAAGAGCCTGGGACAGGGCTTGGCTACACCTTC. It is translated as CASSQEPGTGLGYTF.

The chain recombines TRBV12-3 or TRBV12-4 with TRBJ2-2, with TRBD1 as a possible D gene (5 bases). Trimming cost V 8 bases and J 7 bases, with 14 bases left between them. This CDR3 has 13 residues. The CDR3 sequence is CASSVRADGELFF. The CDR3 coding sequence is TGTGCCAGCTCGGTCAGGGCGGACGGGGAGCTGTTTTTT.

The rearrangement links TRBV19 to TRBJ1-2, with unresolved D. CDR1 and CDR2 (germline): LNHDA, SQIVND (reference sequence). This CDR3 contains 14 residues. Between the trimmed V and J ends, which lost 2 bases and 1 base, there was a span of 8 bases. This CDR3 reads CASSITWHNYGYTF. CDR3 coding DNA: TGTGCCAGTAGTATAACATGGCATAACTATGGCTACACCTTC.